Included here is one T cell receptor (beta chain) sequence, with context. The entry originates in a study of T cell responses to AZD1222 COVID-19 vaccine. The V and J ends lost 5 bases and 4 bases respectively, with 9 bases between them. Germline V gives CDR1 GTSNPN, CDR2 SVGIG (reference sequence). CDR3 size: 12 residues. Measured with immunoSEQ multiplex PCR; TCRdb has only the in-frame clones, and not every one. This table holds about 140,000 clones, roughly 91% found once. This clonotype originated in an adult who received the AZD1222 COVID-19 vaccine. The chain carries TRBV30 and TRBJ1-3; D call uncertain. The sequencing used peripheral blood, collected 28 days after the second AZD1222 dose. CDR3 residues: CAWWVLGNTIYF. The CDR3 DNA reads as TGTGCCTGGTGGGTTTTGGGAAACACCATATATTTT.